What follows are 14 T cell receptor beta chains derived from one specimen sequenced in a study of blood T cell repertoires in COVID-19. Sequenced by immunoSEQ multiplex PCR; TCRdb stores in-frame clones only, minus some. The data contain 120,000 or so clones, roughly four fifths of them singletons. The specimen sequenced was peripheral blood. These receptors were obtained from a man in his fifties or sixties with acute or convalescent COVID-19.

This chain joins TRBV5-1 and TRBJ1-1; D ambiguous. The CDR3 has 13 amino acids. Deletions cut 2 bases from V and 1 base from J, with 6 bases between. CDR1 is SGHRS and CDR2 is YFSETQ in the germline V gene. The CDR3 loop is CASSFTGNTEAFF. The DNA of the CDR3 is TGCGCCAGCAGCTTCACGGGGAACACTGAAGCTTTCTTT.

The chain joins TRBV18 to TRBJ2-7; 7 nucleotides agree with TRBD2. The germline gives CDR1 KGHSH, CDR2 LQKENI. V was pared by 2 bases and J by 3 bases, with 4 bases of the junction left unmatched. The length of the CDR3 is 14 residues. CDR3 loop: CASSPSLADYEQYF. The CDR3 nucleotides are TGTGCCAGCTCACCAAGTCTAGCGGACTACGAGCAGTACTTC.

In this sample, this clone turned up once. The chain couples TRBV7-8 to TRBJ2-7; 7 bases align to TRBD2. Germline V gene sequence: CDR1 SGHVS, CDR2 FQNEAQ. V shed 2 bases and J 0 bases; nucleotides not matched to a gene: 4. The CDR3 is made up of 15 amino acids. The CDR3 sequence is CASSLYSGPSYEQYF. CDR3 nucleotides: TGTGCCAGCAGCTTATATAGCGGGCCCTCCTACGAGCAGTACTTC.

The chain links TRBV14 to TRBJ2-1, with a possible D match to TRBD2 (5 bases). V dropped 5 bases and J dropped 8 bases, with 25 bases sitting between them. Germline lookup yields CDR1 SGHDN and CDR2 FVKESK. The CDR3 spans 17 residues. The DNA for the CDR3 is TGTGCCAGCAGCACCCTGGGAGAGCCTAAAGGGTTCGATGAGCAGTTCTTC. Protein: CASSTLGEPKGFDEQFF.

The sample holds many counts of this clone. V usage is TRBV5-1 and J usage is TRBJ2-7; 11 positions agree with TRBD2. The CDR3 length is 14 residues. The trim removed 3 bases at V and 6 bases at J, leaving 5 bases unmatched. From germline, CDR1 is SGHRS and CDR2 YFSETQ. The CDR3 reads CASSSTGTSGEQYF. The CDR3 DNA reads TGCGCCAGCAGCTCGACCGGGACTAGCGGCGAGCAGTACTTC. The whole variable domain, remainder taken from reference TRBV5-1 and TRBJ2-7, is KAGVTQTPRYLIKTRGQQVTLSCSPISGHRSVSWYQQTPGQGLQFLFEYFSETQRNKGNFPGRFSGRQFSNSRSEMNVSTLELGDSALYLCASSSTGTSGEQYFGPGTRLTVT.

The chain links TRBV9 to TRBJ1-1; tentative D call: TRBD1 (5 bases). The CDR3 spans 14 residues. V lost 3 bases, J lost 4 bases, and 13 bases lay in between. The germline CDR1 and CDR2 sequences are SGDLS and YYNGEE. The CDR3: CASSAPQGGTEAFF. The CDR3 DNA sequence: TGTGCCAGCAGCGCTCCTCAGGGCGGCACTGAAGCTTTCTTT. Drawing the rest from reference TRBV9 and TRBJ1-1, the complete variable domain is DSGVTQTPKHLITATGQRVTLRCSPRSGDLSVYWYQQSLDQGLQFLIQYYNGEERAKGNILERFSAQQFPDLHSELNLSSLELGDSALYFCASSAPQGGTEAFFGQGTRLTVV.

This clone was picked up one time. The V gene is TRBV5-1, the J gene TRBJ2-7; the D is unclear. Germline V CDR1 and CDR2: SGHRS, YFSETQ. V shed 4 bases and J shed 2 bases, with 7 bases lying between them. The CDR3 sequence is 12 residues long. CDR3 in amino acids: CASSVNTYEQYF. Written as DNA, the CDR3 is TGCGCCAGCAGCGTAAATACCTACGAGCAGTACTTC.

This clone was seen just once. The gene calls are TRBV2 and TRBJ1-3, with D perhaps matching TRBD1 (6 bases). Between the trimmed V and J ends, which lost 8 bases and 0 bases, there was a span of 11 bases. Germline-derived CDR1 and CDR2 are SNHLY and FYNNEI. This CDR3 region has 14 residues. This chain's CDR3 is CASLDRSSGNTIYF. The DNA for the CDR3 is TGTGCCAGCCTAGACAGGAGCTCTGGAAACACCATATATTTT.

The chain links TRBV3-1 (or the pseudogene TRBV3-2) to TRBJ2-3, with TRBD2 as a possible D gene (7 bases). This CDR3 has 15 residues. Germline-derived CDR1 and CDR2 are LGHDT and YNNKEL (reference sequence). Trimming shortened V by 1 base and J by 5 bases, and 13 bases separated the two germline ends. The CDR3, as DNA: TGTGCCAGCAGCCAAGGAGGCGGGGGCGGAGATACGCAGTATTTT. This translates into CASSQGGGGGDTQYF.

This chain joins TRBV24-1 and TRBJ1-4; D is unresolved. V lost 4 bases, J lost 8 bases, and 16 bases lay in between. The germline V gene has CDR1 KGHDR and CDR2 SFDVKD. This CDR3 region has 15 residues. CDR3 sequence: CATSDPGEGSEKLFF. The DNA for the CDR3 is TGTGCCACCAGTGACCCCGGGGAGGGCAGCGAAAAACTGTTTTTT.

The V and J genes are TRBV28 and TRBJ2-1, with TRBD2 matching over 13 bases. The CDR3 is made up of 15 amino acids. The germline V gene has CDR1 MDHEN and CDR2 SYDVKM. V was clipped by 5 bases and J by 3 bases; unmatched bases: 1. This chain's CDR3 is CASSGLAGVYNEQFF. CDR3 nucleotide sequence: TGTGCCAGCAGTGGACTAGCGGGAGTCTACAATGAGCAGTTCTTC.

This clone was seen repeatedly, ten times or more. This chain connects TRBV18 to TRBJ2-5; D gene uncertain. V was shortened by 6 bases and J by 2 bases, with 4 bases between the two germline ends. The germline V gene encodes CDR1 KGHSH and CDR2 LQKENI. The CDR3 is 11 residues long. The CDR3 sequence is CASSLQETQYF. CDR3 DNA: TGTGCCAGCTCCCTTCAAGAGACCCAGTACTTC.

The rearrangement joins TRBV9 to TRBJ1-6; 9 positions match TRBD1. This CDR3 has 14 amino acids. Germline assignment: CDR1 SGDLS and CDR2 YYNGEE. V shed 5 bases, J shed 8 bases, and the junction held 5 bases outside the gene matches. The CDR3 loop reads CASSVTGGDSPLHF. The CDR3 region has the DNA TGTGCCAGCAGTGTAACAGGGGGCGATTCACCCCTCCACTTT.

This clone was counted once. The chain carries TRBV11-3 and TRBJ2-1, with 8 bases matching TRBD2. The CDR3 consists of 15 residues. V gave up 4 bases and J gave up 1 base; unmatched junction bases: 3. CDR1 is SGHNT and CDR2 is YENEEA in the germline V gene. The CDR3 sequence: CASSSGGGSYNEQFF. The CDR3 nucleotides read TGTGCCAGCAGCTCGGGAGGGGGGTCCTACAATGAGCAGTTCTTC.